The 5 T cell receptor beta chains listed next were all sequenced from one sample in a study of cytomegalovirus exposure and HLA in healthy donors. Vbeta (60) and Jbeta (13) primers were used in the PCR. Assay: immunoSEQ multiplex PCR; the TCRdb copy retains only in-frame clones and omits some. The repertoire holds some 150,000 clones, with approximately 82% as singletons. Source material: PBMCs. These receptors were taken from a woman aged 40 to 49 in good health and CMV-seronegative.

The chain employs TRBV28 and TRBJ2-3; TRBD2 matches 11 bases. Germline V gives CDR1 MDHEN, CDR2 SYDVKM. The V segment lost 6 bases and the J segment 8 bases; nucleotides outside the gene matches: 16. This CDR3 contains 17 residues. This CDR3 is CASSALSLAGGPFTQYF. Written as DNA, the CDR3 is TGTGCCAGCAGCGCTCTTTCCTTAGCGGGAGGGCCTTTTACGCAGTATTTT.

The chain joins TRBV9 to TRBJ2-1; 10 bases align to TRBD2. V was pared by 0 bases and J by 10 bases, with 13 bases of the junction left unmatched. Germline CDR1 reads SGDLS; CDR2 reads YYNGEE. The CDR3 spans 17 residues. The CDR3 coding sequence is TGTGCCAGCAGCGTAGGTACTTCTAGCGGGAGTAACGAGGAGCAGTTCTTC. It is translated as CASSVGTSSGSNEEQFF.

The chain has TRBV7-2 and TRBJ2-1, with a tentative D call TRBD1 (5 bases). The CDR3 has 15 residues. The V gene lost 3 bases and the J gene lost 5 bases, with 14 bases spanning the gap. Germline CDR1 SGHTA, CDR2 FQGNSA. CDR3 sequence (DNA): TGTGCCAGCAGCTTGAGAAGGGGCACGGACAATGAGCAGTTCTTC. Its protein product is CASSLRRGTDNEQFF.

In its sample, this clone was seen once. The rearrangement uses TRBV28 and TRBJ1-5; D is ambiguous. CDR3 length equals 15 residues. Per the germline V gene, CDR1 is MDHEN and CDR2 is SYDVKM. With 7 bases removed from V and 0 bases from J, the gap between germline ends came to 13 bases. CDR3 DNA: TGTGCCAGCACCACTCCAGCGTATAGCAATCAGCCCCAGCATTTT. Amino acids: CASTTPAYSNQPQHF.

In DNA, the CDR3 is TGTGCCAGCAGCTTATTCACAGGACAGTATCAGCCCCAGCATTTT. Its protein product is CASSLFTGQYQPQHF. The chain joins TRBV7-2 to TRBJ1-5, with D perhaps matching TRBD1 (6 bases). The V gene lost 2 bases and the J gene lost 5 bases, with 13 bases spanning the gap. CDR1 is SGHTA and CDR2 is FQGNSA in the germline V gene. The length of the CDR3 is 15 residues.